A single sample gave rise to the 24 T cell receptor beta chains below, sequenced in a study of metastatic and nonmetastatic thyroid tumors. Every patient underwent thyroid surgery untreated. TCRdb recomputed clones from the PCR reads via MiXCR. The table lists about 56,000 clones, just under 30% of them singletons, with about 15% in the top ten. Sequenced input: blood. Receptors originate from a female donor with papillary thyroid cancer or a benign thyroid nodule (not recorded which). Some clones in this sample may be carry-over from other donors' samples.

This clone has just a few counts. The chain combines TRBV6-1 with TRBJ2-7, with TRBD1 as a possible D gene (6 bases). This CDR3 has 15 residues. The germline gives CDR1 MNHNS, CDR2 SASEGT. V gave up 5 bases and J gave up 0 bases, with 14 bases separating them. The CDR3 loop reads CASSSQGRGSYEQYF. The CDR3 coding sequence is TGTGCCAGCAGTTCCCAGGGCAGGGGCTCCTACGAGCAGTACTTC.

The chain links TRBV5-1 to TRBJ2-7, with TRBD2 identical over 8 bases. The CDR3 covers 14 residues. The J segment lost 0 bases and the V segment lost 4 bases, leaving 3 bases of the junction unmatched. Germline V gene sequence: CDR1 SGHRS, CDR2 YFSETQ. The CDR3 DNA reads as TGCGCCAGCAGCGGTAGCGGGGTCTCCTACGAGCAGTACTTC. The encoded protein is CASSGSGVSYEQYF. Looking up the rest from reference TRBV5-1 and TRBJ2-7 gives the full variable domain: KAGVTQTPRYLIKTRGQQVTLSCSPISGHRSVSWYQQTPGQGLQFLFEYFSETQRNKGNFPGRFSGRQFSNSRSEMNVSTLELGDSALYLCASSGSGVSYEQYFGPGTRLTVT.

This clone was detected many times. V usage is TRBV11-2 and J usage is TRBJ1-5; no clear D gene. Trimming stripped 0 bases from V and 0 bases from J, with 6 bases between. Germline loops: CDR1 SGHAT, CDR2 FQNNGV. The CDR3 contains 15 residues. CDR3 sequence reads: CASSLEGNSNQPQHF. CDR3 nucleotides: TGTGCCAGCAGCTTAGAAGGTAATAGCAATCAGCCCCAGCATTTT. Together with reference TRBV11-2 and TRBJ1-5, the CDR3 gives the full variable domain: EAGVAQSPRYKIIEKRQSVAFWCNPISGHATLYWYQQILGQGPKLLIQFQNNGVVDDSQLPKDRFSAERLKGVDSTLKIQPAKLEDSAVYLCASSLEGNSNQPQHFGDGTRLSIL.

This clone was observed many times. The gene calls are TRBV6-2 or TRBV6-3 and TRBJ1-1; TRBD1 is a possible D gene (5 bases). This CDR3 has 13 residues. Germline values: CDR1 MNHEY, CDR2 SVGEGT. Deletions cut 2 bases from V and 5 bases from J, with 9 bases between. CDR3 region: CASSYGGGTEAFF. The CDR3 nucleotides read TGTGCCAGCAGTTACGGGGGAGGGACTGAAGCTTTCTTT.

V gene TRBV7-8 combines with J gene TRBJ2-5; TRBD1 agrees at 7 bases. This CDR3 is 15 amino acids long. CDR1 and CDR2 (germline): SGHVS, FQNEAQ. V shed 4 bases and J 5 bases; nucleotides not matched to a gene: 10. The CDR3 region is CASSYGDRVRETQYF. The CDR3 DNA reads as TGTGCCAGCAGCTACGGTGACAGGGTCCGGGAGACCCAGTACTTC.

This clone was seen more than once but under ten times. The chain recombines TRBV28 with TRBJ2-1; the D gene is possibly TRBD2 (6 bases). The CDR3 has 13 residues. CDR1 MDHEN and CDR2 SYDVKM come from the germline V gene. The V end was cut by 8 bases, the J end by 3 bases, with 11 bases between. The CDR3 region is CASRISGYNEQFF. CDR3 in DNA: TGTGCCAGCCGAATTAGCGGCTACAATGAGCAGTTCTTC.

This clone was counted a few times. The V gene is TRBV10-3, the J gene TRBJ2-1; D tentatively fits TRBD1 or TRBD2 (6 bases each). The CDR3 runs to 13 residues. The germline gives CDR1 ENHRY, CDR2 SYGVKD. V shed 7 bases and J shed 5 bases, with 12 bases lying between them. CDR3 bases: TGTGCCATCAACGGGGGCTCGGACAATGAGCAGTTCTTC. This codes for CAINGGSDNEQFF.

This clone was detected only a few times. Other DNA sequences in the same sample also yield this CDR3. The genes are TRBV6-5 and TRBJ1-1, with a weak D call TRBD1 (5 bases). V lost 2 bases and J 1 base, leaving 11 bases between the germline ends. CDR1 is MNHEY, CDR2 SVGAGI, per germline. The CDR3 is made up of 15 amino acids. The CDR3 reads CASSYPGQGNTEAFF. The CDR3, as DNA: TGTGCCAGCAGTTACCCCGGACAAGGGAACACTGAAGCTTTCTTT.

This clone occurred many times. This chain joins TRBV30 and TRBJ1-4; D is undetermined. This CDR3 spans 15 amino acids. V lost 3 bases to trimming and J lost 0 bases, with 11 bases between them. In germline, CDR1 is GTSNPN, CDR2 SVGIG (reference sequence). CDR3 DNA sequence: TGTGCCTGGAGGTCACCCTTTGCAACTAATGAAAAACTGTTTTTT. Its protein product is CAWRSPFATNEKLFF.

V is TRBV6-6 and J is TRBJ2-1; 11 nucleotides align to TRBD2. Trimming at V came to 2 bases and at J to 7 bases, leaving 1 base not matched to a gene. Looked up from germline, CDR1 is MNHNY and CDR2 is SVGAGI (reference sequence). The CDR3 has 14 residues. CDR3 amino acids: CASSYGTSGNEQFF. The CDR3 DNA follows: TGTGCCAGCAGTTACGGGACTAGCGGTAATGAGCAGTTCTTC.

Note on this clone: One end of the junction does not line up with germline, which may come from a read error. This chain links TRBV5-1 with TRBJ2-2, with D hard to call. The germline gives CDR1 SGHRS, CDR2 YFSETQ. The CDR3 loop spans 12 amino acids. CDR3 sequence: CASSANAGELFF. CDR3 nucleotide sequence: TGCGCCAGCAGCGCGAACGCCGGGGAGCTGTTTTTT.

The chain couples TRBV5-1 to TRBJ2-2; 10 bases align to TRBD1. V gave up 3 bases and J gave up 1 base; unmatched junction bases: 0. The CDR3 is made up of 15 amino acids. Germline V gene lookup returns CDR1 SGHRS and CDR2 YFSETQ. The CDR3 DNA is TGCGCCAGCAGCTGGGACAGGGGGAACACCGGGGAGCTGTTTTTT. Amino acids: CASSWDRGNTGELFF.

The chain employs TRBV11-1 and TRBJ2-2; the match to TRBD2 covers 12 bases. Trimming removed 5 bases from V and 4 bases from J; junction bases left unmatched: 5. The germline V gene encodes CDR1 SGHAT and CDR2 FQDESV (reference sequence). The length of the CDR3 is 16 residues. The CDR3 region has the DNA TGTGCCAGCAGCAGCCTAGCGGGGGGGATCACCGGGGAGCTGTTTTTT. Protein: CASSSLAGGITGELFF.

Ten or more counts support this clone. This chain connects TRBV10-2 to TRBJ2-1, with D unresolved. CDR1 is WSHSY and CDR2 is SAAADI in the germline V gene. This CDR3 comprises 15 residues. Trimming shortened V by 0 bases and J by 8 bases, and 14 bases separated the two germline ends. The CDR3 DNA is TGCGCCAGCAGTGAGTCGACTGCAACCGGGCATGAGCAGTTCTTC. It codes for CASSESTATGHEQFF.

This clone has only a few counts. CDR3 in amino acids: CASTSRAGTSGYEQYF. The DNA of the CDR3 is TGTGCCAGCACAAGCAGGGCAGGAACTAGCGGCTACGAGCAGTACTTC. The rearrangement joins TRBV27 to TRBJ2-7; TRBD2 agrees at 8 bases. Germline V gene sequence: CDR1 MNHEY, CDR2 SMNVEV (reference sequence). This CDR3 spans 16 amino acids. Unmatched junction bases numbered 14, after V lost 7 bases and J lost 3 bases.

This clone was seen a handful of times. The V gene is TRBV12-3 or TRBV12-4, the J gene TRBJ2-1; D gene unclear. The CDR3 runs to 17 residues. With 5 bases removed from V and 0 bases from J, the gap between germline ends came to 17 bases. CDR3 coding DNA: TGTGCCAGCAGTCCCCCTCCCGAGCGTAGCTCCTACAATGAGCAGTTCTTC. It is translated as CASSPPPERSSYNEQFF.

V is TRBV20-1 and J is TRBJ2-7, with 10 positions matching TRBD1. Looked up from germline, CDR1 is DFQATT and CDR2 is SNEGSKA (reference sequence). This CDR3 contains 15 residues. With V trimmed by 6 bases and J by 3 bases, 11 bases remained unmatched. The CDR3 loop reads CSAHRLGDRGYEQYF. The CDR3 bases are TGCAGTGCCCATAGGTTGGGGGACAGGGGCTACGAGCAGTACTTC.

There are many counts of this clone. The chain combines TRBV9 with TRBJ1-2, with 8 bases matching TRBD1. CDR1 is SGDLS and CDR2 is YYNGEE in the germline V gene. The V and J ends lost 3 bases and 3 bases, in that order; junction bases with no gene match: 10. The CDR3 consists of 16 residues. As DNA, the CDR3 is TGTGCCAGCAGCGCTGCCCCAGGGGGCGCGTACTATGGCTACACCTTC. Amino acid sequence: CASSAAPGGAYYGYTF.

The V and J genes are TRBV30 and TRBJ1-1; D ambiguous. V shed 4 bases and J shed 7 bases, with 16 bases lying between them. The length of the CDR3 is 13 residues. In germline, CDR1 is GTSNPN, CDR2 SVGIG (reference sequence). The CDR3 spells CAWTMAGWNEAFF. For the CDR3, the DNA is TGTGCCTGGACCATGGCGGGGTGGAATGAAGCTTTCTTT.

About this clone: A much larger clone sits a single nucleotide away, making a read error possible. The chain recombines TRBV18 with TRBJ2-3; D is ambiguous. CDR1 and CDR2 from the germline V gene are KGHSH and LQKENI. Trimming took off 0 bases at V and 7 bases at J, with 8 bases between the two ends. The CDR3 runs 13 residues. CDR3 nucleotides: TGTGCCAGCTCACCACCGGTACTATATACGCAGTATTTT. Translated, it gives CASSPPVLYTQYF.

In DNA, the CDR3 is TGTGCCAGCAATAGGGACAAGACCTACGAGCAGTACTTC. This codes for CASNRDKTYEQYF. The V gene is TRBV6-1, the J gene TRBJ2-7, with D perhaps TRBD1 (6 bases). The CDR3 has 13 residues. Germline values: CDR1 MNHNS, CDR2 SASEGT. Trimming left V 7 bases short and J 2 bases short, with 12 bases between.

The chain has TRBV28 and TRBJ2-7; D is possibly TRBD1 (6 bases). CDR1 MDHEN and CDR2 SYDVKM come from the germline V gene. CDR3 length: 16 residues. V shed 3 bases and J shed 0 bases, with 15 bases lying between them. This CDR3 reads CASSFQGLWSSYEQYF. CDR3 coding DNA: TGTGCCAGCAGTTTCCAGGGGTTGTGGAGCTCCTACGAGCAGTACTTC.

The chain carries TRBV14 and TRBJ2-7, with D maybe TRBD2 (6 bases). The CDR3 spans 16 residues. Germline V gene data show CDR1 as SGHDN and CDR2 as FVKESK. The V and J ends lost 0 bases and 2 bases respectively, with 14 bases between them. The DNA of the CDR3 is TGTGCCAGCAGCCAAGAAGTTGGGGACTCAGCCTACGAGCAGTACTTC. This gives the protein CASSQEVGDSAYEQYF.

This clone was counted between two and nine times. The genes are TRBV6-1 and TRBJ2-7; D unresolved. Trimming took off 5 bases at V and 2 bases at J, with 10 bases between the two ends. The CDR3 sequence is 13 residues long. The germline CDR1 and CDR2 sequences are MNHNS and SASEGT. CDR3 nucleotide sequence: TGTGCCAGCAGTTTCAGGCCTACCTACGAGCAGTACTTC. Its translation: CASSFRPTYEQYF.